These 9 T cell receptor beta chains were all obtained from the same sample, sequenced in a study of graft-versus-host responses after intestinal transplantation. Libraries were prepared by immunoSEQ multiplex PCR; TCRdb keeps only in-frame clonotypes and omits some of them. The data contain roughly 10,000 clones, about 92% of them seen just once; the ten biggest clones take up roughly 4%. The source material was PBMCs, sampled approximately 40 days after intestinal transplantation. Source of these receptors: a human patient who received an intestinal transplant, so some T cells may come from the graft donor.

The V call is TRBV4-1, the J call TRBJ2-7; 9 bases agree with TRBD1. V gave up 1 base and J gave up 2 bases; unmatched junction bases: 6. The CDR3 sequence is 16 residues long. In germline, CDR1 is MGHRA, CDR2 YSYEKL. The CDR3 is CASSQAGTGRTYEQYF. DNA of the CDR3: TGCGCCAGCAGCCAAGCCGGGACAGGGCGTACCTACGAGCAGTACTTC.

This chain links TRBV11-3 with TRBJ2-1; possibly TRBD1 or TRBD2 for D (5 bases each). Germline CDR1 reads SGHNT; CDR2 reads YENEEA. V was clipped by 1 base and J by 6 bases, with 7 bases between them. The CDR3 runs 13 residues. The CDR3 loop reads CASSLVGGNEQFF. In DNA, the CDR3 is TGTGCCAGCAGCTTAGTTGGGGGCAATGAGCAGTTCTTC.

The chain uses TRBV2 and TRBJ2-3, with D tentatively TRBD1 (6 bases). This CDR3 comprises 11 residues. CDR1 SNHLY and CDR2 FYNNEI come from the germline V gene. V lost 6 bases to trimming and J lost 6 bases, with 7 bases between them. CDR3 amino acids: CASRQGDTQYF. The CDR3 DNA reads as TGTGCCAGCAGGCAGGGGGATACGCAGTATTTT.

The rearrangement joins TRBV5-1 to TRBJ2-5; 13 bases map to TRBD2. This CDR3 is built from 17 residues. Germline values: CDR1 SGHRS, CDR2 YFSETQ. The trim removed 4 bases at V and 1 base at J, leaving 7 bases unmatched. Here the CDR3 reads CASSHGLAGALQETQYF. The CDR3 DNA reads as TGCGCCAGCAGCCACGGACTAGCGGGGGCCCTCCAAGAGACCCAGTACTTC.

V usage is TRBV19 and J usage is TRBJ1-5, with D unresolved. This CDR3 has 15 residues. Trimming took off 3 bases at V and 0 bases at J, with 9 bases between the two ends. Per the germline V gene, CDR1 is LNHDA and CDR2 is SQIVND (reference sequence). The CDR3 sequence: CASSMESYSNQPQHF. The CDR3 nucleotides read TGTGCCAGTAGTATGGAGAGCTATAGCAATCAGCCCCAGCATTTT.

The chain joins TRBV11-2 to TRBJ2-3; the D is unclear. The CDR3 has 17 amino acids. Germline V CDR1 and CDR2: SGHAT, FQNNGV. Trimming left V 5 bases short and J 7 bases short, with 25 bases between. CDR3 residues: CASSRDSEFLGSNTQYF. CDR3 sequence (DNA): TGTGCCAGCAGCAGAGACTCGGAGTTTCTTGGATCCAATACGCAGTATTTT.

The chain uses TRBV6-1 and TRBJ1-1; D possibly corresponds to TRBD1 (5 bases). Germline V gives CDR1 MNHNS, CDR2 SASEGT. The CDR3 sequence is 15 residues long. Trimming pared 2 bases from V and 5 bases from J, leaving 15 bases between. The CDR3: CASSETLRVRTEAFF. The CDR3 DNA sequence: TGTGCCAGCAGTGAAACTCTCAGGGTTAGGACTGAAGCTTTCTTT.

V and J are TRBV10-2 and TRBJ1-2; 7 positions agree with TRBD1. Per germline, CDR1 WSHSY and CDR2 SAAADI. The CDR3 totals 13 residues. V lost 7 bases to trimming and J lost 5 bases; unmatched junction nucleotides: 7. CDR3 nucleotide sequence: TGCGCCAGCACGGACAGGTGGGGTTATGGCTACACCTTC. Translation: CASTDRWGYGYTF.

The V call is TRBV6-1, the J call TRBJ1-1, with D possibly TRBD1 on 6 matching bases. V was pared by 4 bases and J by 6 bases, with 21 bases between. The CDR3 totals 16 residues. Germline values: CDR1 MNHNS, CDR2 SASEGT. The CDR3 DNA reads as TGTGCCAGCAGTGGGGACACTGAGAGTCTAGGGGCTGAAGCTTTCTTT. Translation gives CASSGDTESLGAEAFF.